Presented here are 9 T cell receptor beta chains from one specimen sequenced in a study of control samples from healthy donors and cancer patients. Sequencing was performed with immunoSEQ multiplex PCR; in TCRdb, only in-frame clones are kept and a portion is missing. This table has roughly 100,000 clones, roughly 90% appearing once. Source material: blood. The receptors originated from a human donor in good health. The donor label of this sample is uncertain.

This chain links TRBV27 with TRBJ1-1, with 8 nucleotides matching TRBD1. CDR3 length: 13 residues. V dropped 5 bases and J dropped 4; count of bases not matched to a gene: 3. Germline V gene lookup returns CDR1 MNHEY and CDR2 SMNVEV (reference sequence). The CDR3 bases are TGTGCCAGCAGTATCACAGGGGGCACTGAAGCTTTCTTT. Its protein is CASSITGGTEAFF.

The V call is TRBV4-1, the J call TRBJ2-1; tentatively, D is TRBD1 or TRBD2 (5 bases each). Deletions cut 0 bases from V and 6 bases from J, with 9 bases between. Germline V gene lookup returns CDR1 MGHRA and CDR2 YSYEKL. This CDR3 contains 14 residues. The DNA for the CDR3 is TGCGCCAGCAGCCAAGAGGGTGGGGGCAATGAGCAGTTCTTC. Its translation is CASSQEGGGNEQFF.

The chain links TRBV19 to TRBJ1-6; D is unresolved. V was trimmed by 9 bases and J by 11 bases, leaving 8 bases between them. The CDR3 spans 10 residues. Germline V gene lookup returns CDR1 LNHDA and CDR2 SQIVND (reference sequence). CDR3 DNA sequence: TGTGCCAGCGCCCGACCACCCCTCCACTTT. It is translated as CASARPPLHF. The full variable domain, with the rest looked up from reference TRBV19 and TRBJ1-6, is DGGITQSPKYLFRKEGQNVTLSCEQNLNHDAMYWYRQDPGQGLRLIYYSQIVNDFQKGDIAEGYSVSREKKESFPLTVTSAQKNPTAFYLCASARPPLHFGNGTRLTVT.

This chain connects TRBV25-1 to TRBJ2-1; no clear D. Trimming left V 2 bases short and J 7 bases short, with 6 bases between. This CDR3 region has 12 residues. From germline, CDR1 is MGHDK and CDR2 SYGVNS. CDR3 bases: TGTGCCAGCAGTGAACAAGGGAATGAGCAGTTCTTC. It is translated as CASSEQGNEQFF.

This chain connects TRBV9 to TRBJ1-2; D unclear. CDR1 is SGDLS, CDR2 YYNGEE, per germline. This CDR3 is built from 12 residues. The V gene lost 3 bases and the J gene lost 8 bases, with 11 bases spanning the gap. The CDR3: CASSGAGHGYTF. CDR3 DNA: TGTGCCAGCAGCGGCGCTGGGCACGGCTACACCTTC.

V usage is TRBV12-3 or TRBV12-4 and J usage is TRBJ2-7, with D possibly called TRBD1 or TRBD2 (6 bases each). Trimming left V 2 bases short and J 6 bases short, with 8 bases between. CDR3 length equals 12 residues. CDR3 DNA: TGTGCCAGCAGTTTAAGGGGGGTCGAGCAGTACTTC. Translating it yields CASSLRGVEQYF.

The chain is built from TRBV30 and TRBJ1-4; 7 nucleotides agree with TRBD1. V was clipped by 2 bases and J by 5 bases; unmatched bases: 5. CDR1 is GTSNPN and CDR2 is SVGIG in the germline V gene (reference sequence). The CDR3 consists of 14 residues. The CDR3 here is CAWSTGQKNEKLFF. CDR3 DNA sequence: TGTGCCTGGAGTACGGGACAGAAGAATGAAAAACTGTTTTTT.

This chain links TRBV12-5 with TRBJ1-2, with TRBD1 matching over 8 bases. The CDR3 runs to 15 residues. CDR1 is LGHNT, CDR2 FRNRAP, per germline. The ends lost 0 bases at V and 6 bases at J; junction bases unmatched: 6. The CDR3 reads CASGLVQTRGHGYTF. The CDR3 nucleotides read TGTGCTAGTGGTTTGGTACAGACCAGGGGGCATGGCTACACCTTC.

The chain uses TRBV6-1 and TRBJ1-1; 9 positions agree with TRBD1. With V trimmed by 2 bases and J by 11 bases, 6 bases remained unmatched. Germline V gives CDR1 MNHNS, CDR2 SASEGT. The CDR3 covers 13 residues. CDR3 sequence: CASSELETGGAFF. The CDR3, as DNA: TGTGCCAGCAGTGAACTCGAGACAGGGGGGGCTTTCTTT.